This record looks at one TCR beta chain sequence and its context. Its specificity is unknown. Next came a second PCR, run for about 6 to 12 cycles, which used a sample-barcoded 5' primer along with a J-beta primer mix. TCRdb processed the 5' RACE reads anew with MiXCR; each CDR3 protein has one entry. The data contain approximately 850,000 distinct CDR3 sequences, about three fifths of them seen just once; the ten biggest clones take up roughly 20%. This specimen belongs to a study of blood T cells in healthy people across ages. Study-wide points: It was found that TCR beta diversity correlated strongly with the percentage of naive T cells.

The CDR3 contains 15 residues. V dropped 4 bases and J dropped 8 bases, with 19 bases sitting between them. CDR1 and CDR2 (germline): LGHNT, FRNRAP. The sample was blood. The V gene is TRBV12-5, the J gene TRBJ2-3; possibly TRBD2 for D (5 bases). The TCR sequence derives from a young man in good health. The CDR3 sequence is CASGSSGRVGVTQYF. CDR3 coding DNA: TGTGCTAGTGGTTCCAGCGGTAGAGTCGGAGTTACGCAGTATTTT.